This TCR beta chain was captured by sequencing in a study of blood T cell repertoires in COVID-19. Whole-study context: Sites across the United States, Italy and Spain contributed samples from acute and convalescent COVID-19. PBMCs, B-cell-depleted T cells, or T cells provided the cDNA or gDNA that made up the material.

As originally analysed: Using reference gene primer amplification, nucleated cell counts were estimated. Generated by immunoSEQ multiplex PCR, the TCRdb table keeps only in-frame clones and is missing some. That table is the source of V, J and clone size, and D and trimming were worked out from the DNA. The data show approximately 250,000 clones, 85% to 90% seen once. Cohorts were determined from participant-reported clinical history. The CDR3 runs to 17 residues. CDR1 is MNHEY, CDR2 SMNVEV, per germline (reference sequence). Trimming took 5 bases from V and 10 from J; bases not matched to a gene: 14.

Sequencing was done on a sample of PBMCs or T cells enriched from blood (not recorded which). This chain connects TRBV27 to TRBJ2-2; 12 nucleotides align to TRBD2. The receptor's source is a young woman with acute COVID-19. In DNA form, the CDR3 reads TGTGCCAGCAGTCGACTTGGGACTAGCGGGTTGCGGGAGGAGCTGTTTTTT. Protein: CASSRLGTSGLREELFF.